The 24 T cell receptor beta chains in this list originate from one sample, sequenced in a study of blood T cells in healthy people across ages (dated by TCRdb to between 2014 and 2016). The library relied on 5' RACE. The sequencing machine was an Illumina HiSeq 2500. A second roughly 7 to 11 cycle PCR used a sample-barcoded 5' primer and a J-beta primer mix. Using fastp at Q25 and MiXCR, TCRdb reprocessed the public reads and kept productive beta chains. Rows matching on CDR3 protein sequence are summarized as one entry with the most common DNA and genes. The sample records approximately 1.5 million distinct CDR3 sequences, 30% to 35% of which are singletons. The ten largest account for approximately 10% of the sample. Sample: blood. All receptors derive from a young woman in good health.

The chain joins TRBV5-1 to TRBJ2-7; no firm D call. V lost 3 bases to trimming and J lost 0 bases, with 16 bases between them. The CDR3 is made up of 16 amino acids. Germline V lookup: CDR1 SGHRS, CDR2 YFSETQ. CDR3 sequence (DNA): TGCGCCAGCAGCTCCGACCGACTCATGGGCTCCTACGAGCAGTACTTC. Protein: CASSSDRLMGSYEQYF.

This CDR3 reads CSAISRGIYEQYF. CDR3 DNA: TGCAGTGCTATTTCCCGAGGAATCTACGAGCAGTACTTC. The J gene is TRBJ2-7, the V gene TRBV20-1; D is unresolved. Deletions cut 4 bases from V and 3 bases from J, with 13 bases between. CDR3 length: 13 amino acids. Germline CDR1 DFQATT, CDR2 SNEGSKA (reference sequence).

The chain uses TRBV20-1 and TRBJ1-2, with 10 positions matching TRBD1. J was trimmed by 2 bases and V by 0 bases; bases with no gene match: 9. CDR1 and CDR2 from the germline V gene are DFQATT and SNEGSKA (reference sequence). The CDR3 totals 17 residues. Here the CDR3 DNA reads TGCAGTGCTAGAGAATGGGACCCGGGACAGGGGAACTATGGCTACACCTTC. As protein: CSAREWDPGQGNYGYTF.

V gene TRBV28 combines with J gene TRBJ2-3; D is unresolved. Germline assignment: CDR1 MDHEN and CDR2 SYDVKM. V lost 5 bases, J lost 0 bases, and 24 bases lay in between. This CDR3 comprises 19 residues. CDR3 coding DNA: TGTGCCAGCAGTCCCGTGCTTGCGAGAAGAATGACCAGCACAGATACGCAGTATTTT. Its protein is CASSPVLARRMTSTDTQYF.

The V gene is TRBV7-2, the J gene TRBJ2-1; TRBD2 matches at 7 bases. CDR3 length equals 14 residues. Per germline, CDR1 SGHTA and CDR2 FQGNSA. V lost 5 bases to trimming and J lost 11 bases; unmatched junction nucleotides: 12. DNA for the CDR3: TGTGCCAGCAGCCGGGAGGTCAGTCCTTGGAAGCAGTTCTTC. Translation: CASSREVSPWKQFF. The full variable domain, in which reference TRBV7-2 and TRBJ2-1 provide the parts outside the CDR3, is GAGVSQSPSNKVTEKGKDVELRCDPISGHTALYWYRQSLGQGLEFLIYFQGNSAPDKSGLPSDRFSAERTGGSVSTLTIQRTQQEDSAVYLCASSREVSPWKQFFGPGTRLTVL.

This clonotype was recorded many times. The chain combines TRBV5-1 with TRBJ2-7; 9 nucleotides match TRBD1. The length of the CDR3 is 16 residues. V gave up 0 bases and J gave up 4 bases; unmatched junction bases: 8. Germline CDR1 and CDR2: SGHRS and YFSETQ. The CDR3 reads CASSLALGDRAYEQYF. CDR3 bases: TGCGCCAGCAGCTTGGCCCTGGGGGACAGGGCTTACGAGCAGTACTTC.

The J gene is TRBJ2-1, the V gene TRBV6-6; D remains unclear. Trimming stripped 2 bases from V and 0 bases from J, with 11 bases between. The germline CDR1 and CDR2 sequences are MNHNY and SVGAGI (reference sequence). CDR3 length: 16 residues. The CDR3 is CASSYTALRSYNEQFF. CDR3 coding DNA: TGTGCCAGCAGTTACACGGCACTCCGCTCCTACAATGAGCAGTTCTTC.

The chain employs TRBV5-5 and TRBJ2-1, with 8 positions matching TRBD2. The CDR3 contains 16 residues. Per the germline V gene, CDR1 is SGHKS and CDR2 is YYEKEE (reference sequence). V lost 3 bases and J lost 3; bases outside the gene matches: 8. The chain's CDR3 is CASSSGGGRIYNEQFF. In DNA, the CDR3 is TGTGCCAGCAGCTCCGGGGGGGGCAGGATCTACAATGAGCAGTTCTTC.

This chain connects TRBV6-6 to TRBJ1-5; maybe TRBD1 (5 bases). Trimming took 3 bases from V and 4 from J, leaving 13 bases between them. Germline V gives CDR1 MNHNY, CDR2 SVGAGI (reference sequence). CDR3 length equals 15 residues. Here the CDR3 DNA reads TGTGCCAGCAGTTATCCCCAGGGTGGGAATCAGCCCCAGCATTTT. This sequence encodes CASSYPQGGNQPQHF.

The CDR3 DNA follows: TGCGCCAGCAGCTTGATTCAGGGCCGAGCCCGGAATGAGCAGTTCTTC. This translates into CASSLIQGRARNEQFF. This chain joins TRBV5-1 and TRBJ2-1; a possible D gene is TRBD1 (5 bases). Germline CDR1 and CDR2: SGHRS and YFSETQ. The CDR3 spans 16 residues. Between the trimmed V and J ends, which lost 1 base and 7 bases, there was a span of 18 bases.

The chain couples TRBV12-3 or TRBV12-4 to TRBJ1-4, with D unresolved. This CDR3 is built from 14 residues. Trimming shortened V by 7 bases and J by 0 bases, and 9 bases separated the two germline ends. CDR3 amino acids: CASTNGATNEKLFF. The CDR3 DNA sequence: TGTGCCAGCACCAACGGGGCAACTAATGAAAAACTGTTTTTT.

The V gene is TRBV3-1, the J gene TRBJ1-2; D gene ambiguous. The CDR3 is made up of 16 amino acids. Trimming left V 0 bases short and J 0 bases short, with 11 bases between. Germline assignment: CDR1 LGHDT and CDR2 YNNKEL (reference sequence). The DNA of the CDR3 is TGTGCCAGCAGCCAAGATTCGCCAAACACTAACTATGGCTACACCTTC. Its protein is CASSQDSPNTNYGYTF.

This clonotype was counted many times. Compared with germline, one end of the junction differs, possibly owing to a read error. The J gene is TRBJ2-1, the V gene TRBV4-2; D gene uncertain. The germline gives CDR1 LGHNA, CDR2 YNFKEQ. CDR3 length: 13 amino acids. The CDR3 here is CASSQDLGHEQFF. The CDR3 DNA follows: TGCGCCAGCAGCCAAGATCTAGGCCATGAGCAGTTCTTC.

V is TRBV20-1 and J is TRBJ2-7, with a tentative D call TRBD2 (5 bases). Looked up from germline, CDR1 is DFQATT and CDR2 is SNEGSKA (reference sequence). Trimming took off 0 bases at V and 9 bases at J, with 21 bases between the two ends. This CDR3 has 15 residues. CDR3 nucleotide sequence: TGCAGTGCTAGAGATCTGGCCGGGAATAGTCACGTGCAGTACTTC. Translated, it gives CSARDLAGNSHVQYF.

CDR3 nucleotides: TGTGCCAGCAGTTTATTCCAGGGGCACTATGGCTACACCTTC. This encodes CASSLFQGHYGYTF. The V gene is TRBV27, the J gene TRBJ1-2; the D gene is possibly TRBD1 (6 bases). The CDR3 runs 14 residues. Trimming cost V 1 base and J 3 bases, with 9 bases left between them. The V gene's germline CDR1 is MNHEY and CDR2 SMNVEV (reference sequence).

This rearrangement joins TRBV10-2 to TRBJ2-5; D remains ambiguous. CDR3 length: 13 residues. Trimming took 4 bases from V and 7 from J, leaving 13 bases between them. Per the germline V gene, CDR1 is WSHSY and CDR2 is SAAADI. This CDR3 is CASSASGHGTQYF. The CDR3 DNA sequence: TGCGCCAGCAGTGCCTCCGGGCATGGGACCCAGTACTTC.

This clonotype was observed a few times. The chain is built from TRBV20-1 and TRBJ2-1; no clear D gene. V was pared by 0 bases and J by 0 bases, with 12 bases between. The CDR3 is made up of 16 amino acids. The germline CDR1 and CDR2 sequences are DFQATT and SNEGSKA (reference sequence). DNA of the CDR3: TGCAGTGCTAGAGATACGGTCAGAAGCTCCTACAATGAGCAGTTCTTC. Protein: CSARDTVRSSYNEQFF.

V gene TRBV12-3 or TRBV12-4 combines with J gene TRBJ2-3, with D maybe TRBD2 (6 bases). CDR3 length: 17 amino acids. Trimming took off 5 bases at V and 4 bases at J, with 22 bases between the two ends. CDR3 region: CASSPPRDSLLADTQYF. In DNA form, the CDR3 reads TGTGCCAGCAGTCCACCCCGGGACTCCCTTTTAGCAGATACGCAGTATTTT.

On this clonotype: Since a much larger clone is just one base distant, this may be a read error. J is TRBJ2-3 and V is TRBV27; 10 bases line up with TRBD2. The CDR3 loop spans 16 amino acids. The V gene's germline CDR1 is MNHEY and CDR2 SMNVEV (reference sequence). The CDR3: CASFALAGDLIDTRYF. The CDR3 region has the DNA TGTGCCAGCTTCGCCCTAGCGGGAGATCTAATAGATACGCGGTATTTT.

The rearrangement uses TRBV4-1 and TRBJ1-4; 7 bases line up with TRBD1. There are 16 residues in the CDR3. V shed 2 bases, J shed 5 bases, and the junction held 8 bases outside the gene matches. CDR1 is MGHRA, CDR2 YSYEKL, per germline. CDR3: CASSQLPGQTNEKLFF. The CDR3 region has the DNA TGCGCCAGCAGCCAACTTCCGGGACAGACGAATGAAAAACTGTTTTTT.

This clonotype has at least ten counts. The chain couples TRBV29-1 to TRBJ2-7, with D maybe TRBD2 (6 bases). Trimming pared 6 bases from V and 2 bases from J, leaving 20 bases between. The CDR3 contains 15 residues. Germline CDR1 is SQVTM and CDR2 is ANQGSEA. The CDR3 is CSVVFPGLRPYEQYF. The CDR3 coding sequence is TGCAGCGTCGTTTTTCCGGGACTTCGTCCCTACGAGCAGTACTTC.

The chain employs TRBV6-5 and TRBJ1-2, with no clear D. Germline V lookup: CDR1 MNHEY, CDR2 SVGAGI. V shed 0 bases and J shed 2 bases, with 13 bases lying between them. This CDR3 contains 16 residues. The CDR3 DNA is TGTGCCAGCAGTTACTCGTCCTCGGTAGGCAACTATGGCTACACCTTC. It codes for CASSYSSSVGNYGYTF.

CDR3 region: CAISESIGAGEQYF. The DNA for the CDR3 is TGTGCCATCAGTGAGTCGATAGGGGCGGGTGAGCAGTACTTC. The chain combines TRBV10-3 with TRBJ2-4, with D perhaps given as TRBD1 or TRBD2 (5 bases each). CDR1 and CDR2 from the germline V gene are ENHRY and SYGVKD. This CDR3 contains 14 residues. Trimming removed 0 bases at V and 13 bases at J, with 16 bases between.

There are many counts of this clonotype. The chain links TRBV5-5 to TRBJ1-5, with no clear D. V lost 5 bases to trimming and J lost 9 bases, with 15 bases between them. The CDR3 has 13 residues. Germline V gives CDR1 SGHKS, CDR2 YYEKEE (reference sequence). The CDR3 region is CASSTRAAGPQHF. The CDR3 DNA follows: TGTGCCAGCAGTACGAGGGCCGCCGGGCCCCAGCATTTT.